This TCR beta chain was sequenced during a study of early T cells in non-severe SARS-CoV-2 infection. Study-level background: Chains from this unsorted whole-blood bulk RNA could not be paired. General observations from the study: CD4 and private specificities were missed by VDJdb matching, which favored anti-spike CD8 responses.

Trimming shortened V by 5 bases and J by 3 bases, and 10 bases separated the two germline ends. CDR1 is DFQATT and CDR2 is SNEGSKA in the germline V gene (reference sequence). The CDR3 length is 12 residues. A single count supports this clonotype. The antigen remains undetermined. Unique molecular identifiers tagged individual cDNA molecules. Each CDR3 protein gets one entry after TCRdb re-called the 5' RACE reads with MiXCR. Here the sample spans nearly 80,000 distinct CDR3 sequences, roughly 13% being singletons. The TCR was taken from an adult who was a healthcare worker with PCR-confirmed SARS-CoV-2 infection or an uninfected control (not recorded which). Sequencing used whole blood. The rearrangement uses TRBV20-1 and TRBJ1-2; D gene ambiguous. In DNA, the CDR3 is TGCAGTGCTGGCGTTTCCGACTATGGCTACACCTTC. The encoded protein is CSAGVSDYGYTF.